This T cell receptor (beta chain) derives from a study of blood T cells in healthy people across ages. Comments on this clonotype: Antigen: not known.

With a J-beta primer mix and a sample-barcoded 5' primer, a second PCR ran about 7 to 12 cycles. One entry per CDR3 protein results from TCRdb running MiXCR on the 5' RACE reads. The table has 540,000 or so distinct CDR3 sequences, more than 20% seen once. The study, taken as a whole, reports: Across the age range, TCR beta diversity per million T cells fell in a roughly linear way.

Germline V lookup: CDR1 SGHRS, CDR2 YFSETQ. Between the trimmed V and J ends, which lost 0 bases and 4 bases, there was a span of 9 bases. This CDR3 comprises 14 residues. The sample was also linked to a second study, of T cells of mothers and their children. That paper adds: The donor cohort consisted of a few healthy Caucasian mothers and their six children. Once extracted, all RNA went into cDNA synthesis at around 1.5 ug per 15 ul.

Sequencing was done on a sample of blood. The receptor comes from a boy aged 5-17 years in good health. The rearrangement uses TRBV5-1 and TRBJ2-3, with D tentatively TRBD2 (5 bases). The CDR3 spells CASSLEGVPDTQYF. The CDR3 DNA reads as TGCGCCAGCAGCTTGGAGGGAGTCCCAGATACGCAGTATTTT.